This T cell receptor beta chain was identified during a study of control samples from healthy donors and cancer patients. There are 16 residues in the CDR3. Germline V gene data show CDR1 as ENHRY and CDR2 as SYGVKD. The V and J ends lost 0 bases and 4 bases respectively, with 15 bases between them. The protocol was immunoSEQ multiplex PCR, while the TCRdb copy is restricted to in-frame clones and leaves out a portion. The table lists 100,000 to 150,000 clones, roughly 84% of them singletons, with 8% to 9% in the top ten. Sequenced sample: blood. This rearrangement joins TRBV10-3 to TRBJ2-5; TRBD2 is a possible D gene (5 bases). The sequence came from a man between 40 and 49 years old in good health. Here the CDR3 DNA reads TGTGCCATCAGTGAGTCGAGTCAGCTGGACTTAGAGACCCAGTACTTC. It yields the protein CAISESSQLDLETQYF.